This T cell receptor (beta chain) was recovered during a study of control samples from healthy donors and cancer patients. Only in-frame clones appear in the TCRdb table, and some are missing; sequencing was by immunoSEQ multiplex PCR. The repertoire holds roughly 100,000 clones, with around 88% as singletons. The CDR3 runs to 13 residues. The ends were cut back, 8 bases at V and 4 bases at J, with 13 bases in the middle. The V gene's germline CDR1 is KGHDR and CDR2 SFDVKD. The TCR sequence derives from a man aged 25-40 years in good health. The chain has TRBV24-1 and TRBJ2-5, with D unresolved. Sample: blood. CDR3 region: CATMEQNGETQYF. In DNA form, the CDR3 reads TGTGCCACCATGGAACAGAACGGAGAGACCCAGTACTTC.